This T cell receptor beta chain was documented in a study of CD8+ T cells in alopecia areata. Turning to the study itself: The drug, oral tofacitinib, was given to treated patients at 5 to 10 mg twice daily. The SALT score measured affected scalp surface percentage in treated patients. General observations from the study: The study found tofacitinib significantly decreased scalp clonality and expanded CD8+ clones among the top 100.

Treatment: oral pan-JAK inhibitor, 5-10 mg twice daily. The researchers isolated CD4+ and CD8+ T cells from PBMCs by sorting. The authors extracted RNA and reverse transcribed it into cDNA as the sequencing template. Libraries were prepared by immunoSEQ multiplex PCR; TCRdb keeps only in-frame clonotypes and omits some of them. Of under 150,000 clones listed, approximately 80% were seen once; the top ten hold around 25%. The CDR3 has 15 amino acids. Germline V gene lookup returns CDR1 PRHDT and CDR2 FYEKMQ (reference sequence). Trimming took 3 bases from V and 4 from J; bases not matched to a gene: 4. A word on this clone: Antigen: not known.

This rearrangement joins TRBV13 to TRBJ1-2, with TRBD1 matching 11 bases. The source of this sequence is a human donor with alopecia areata. The source material was CD8+ T cells sorted from blood, sampled at week 4, from a patient treated with tofacitinib. CDR3 DNA: TGTGCCAGCAGCTTTAGGGGACAGGGGGTCTATGGCTACACCTTC. Encoded protein: CASSFRGQGVYGYTF.